This entry is about one TCR beta chain. Its target is not known. This CDR3 spans 15 amino acids. Trimming took off 0 bases at V and 6 bases at J, with 12 bases between the two ends. Per germline, CDR1 MNHEY and CDR2 SMNVEV (reference sequence). Positive CCR7 selection of CD45RO-negative cells yielded the naive CD8 cells, and terminally differentiated effector memory CD45RA+ cells were excluded. These data belong to a study of shared clonotypes between healthy human individuals. Study-level points and caveats: Some clonotypes were shared by all four sorted-subset donors, while others were not shared. The non-shared ones had lower generation probabilities than the shared ones.

TCRdb's table, derived via immunoSEQ multiplex PCR, lists solely in-frame clones and lacks some. The sample records 700,000 to 950,000 clones, 90% to 98% being singletons. The TCR comes from a man in his thirties or forties in good health. Material for sequencing was naive CD8+ T cells sorted from blood. The chain joins TRBV27 to TRBJ1-5, with no clear D. CDR3 residues: CASSLSPASGQPQHF. For the CDR3, the DNA is TGTGCCAGCAGTTTATCCCCGGCCAGTGGTCAGCCCCAGCATTTT.